This TCR beta chain was found in a study of T cell responses to AZD1222 COVID-19 vaccine. Repertoires were generated with immunoSEQ multiplex PCR, while TCRdb's copy carries only in-frame clones and drops some. The sample consists of 40,000 to 50,000 clones, roughly 83% of them appearing once. The CDR3 sequence is 15 residues long. Germline V CDR1 and CDR2: MNHEY, SVGAGI. Trimming took 7 bases from V and 4 from J; bases not matched to a gene: 8. The rearrangement uses TRBV6-5 and TRBJ1-5; 9 bases are a match to TRBD1. This sample comprised peripheral blood, obtained 28 days after the second AZD1222 dose. The receptor comes from an adult who received the AZD1222 COVID-19 vaccine. CDR3 coding DNA: TGTGCCAGCAAATCGGGCGGACAGGGGAATCAGCCCCAGCATTTT. Translation: CASKSGGQGNQPQHF.